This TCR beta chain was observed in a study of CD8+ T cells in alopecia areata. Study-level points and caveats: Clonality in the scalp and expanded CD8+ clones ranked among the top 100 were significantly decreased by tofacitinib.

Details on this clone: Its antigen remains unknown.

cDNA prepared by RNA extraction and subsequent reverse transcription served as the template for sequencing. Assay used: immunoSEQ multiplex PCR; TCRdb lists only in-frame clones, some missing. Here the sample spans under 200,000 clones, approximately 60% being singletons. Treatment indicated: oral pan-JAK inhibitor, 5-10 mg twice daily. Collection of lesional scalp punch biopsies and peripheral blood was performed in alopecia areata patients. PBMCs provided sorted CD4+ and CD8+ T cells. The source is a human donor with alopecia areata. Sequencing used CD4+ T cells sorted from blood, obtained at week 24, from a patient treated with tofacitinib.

As DNA, the CDR3 is TGTGCCAGCGACCCCTGGGTGGGACAGGGCAAAGAGACCCAGTACTTC. Protein sequence: CASDPWVGQGKETQYF. The chain couples TRBV7-8 to TRBJ2-5, with 9 bases lining up with TRBD1. The CDR3 runs 16 residues. The germline gives CDR1 SGHVS, CDR2 FQNEAQ. The ends lost 8 bases at V and 3 bases at J; junction bases unmatched: 13.